This record concerns one T cell receptor beta chain sequence. This clone was found a few times. Its antigen has not been determined. No much larger clonotype is one base removed from it; base qualities were not supplied. The library was produced with the immunoSEQ multiplex PCR assay. The multiplex PCR relied on a mix of 60 forward primers for TCR Vbeta segments and 13 reverse primers for TCR Jbeta segments. The CDR3 region of rearranged TCR beta genes was amplified from genomic DNA by a multiplex PCR assay. The Illumina HiSeq System was used to sequence the amplified TCR beta libraries as 87-base-pair reads. Per the source publication's procedure: A later analysis counted some 74 million unique TCR beta chains across the 640 or so repertoires, and 9.5 million to 11 million of these chains were shared by at least two donors. Raw reads were error-corrected and collapsed into unique sequences by a nearest-neighbor algorithm in which closely related sequences were merged to remove PCR and sequencing errors. CDR3 sequences were aligned to IMGT reference sequences to assign V, D and J gene segments. Each retained sequence needed at least a six-nucleotide match to both a V gene segment and a J gene segment. A rearrangement was called productive if the CDR3 had no stop codons and remained in frame with V and J, and every other rearrangement was called non-productive. CDR3 was defined by IMGT convention, running from the second conserved V-encoded cysteine to the conserved J-encoded phenylalanine. The earlier analysis of about 530 of the donors excluded any sequence lacking an unambiguous match to a single V gene segment. An earlier analysis of 500 to 600 of the donors classified V segments as functional when productive rearrangements were above 56.7% and as segregating when the standard deviation between donors was above 5%. A statistical classification framework was developed to diagnose cytomegalovirus status using the catalog of TCR beta chain sequences. A later analysis assigned V and J genes by comparing TCR nucleotide sequences with IMGT/GENE-DB human TR gene sequences. A later analysis assigned CDR3 sequences and most-parsimonious VDJ recombination scenarios with the TCRdist pipeline. In a later analysis, each TCR beta chain was defined by its CDR3 amino acid sequence together with its V-gene family, and reads lacking a unique V-gene family were excluded. As a way to deal with suspected cross-contamination and a sequencing artifact, a later analysis dropped roughly 620 nucleotide sequences that were highly shared and had low generation probability. For each public chain, a later analysis derived a clonal expansion index from normalized ranks of inferred template counts within each repertoire. A later analysis computed generation probabilities with a VDJ recombination model fitted to out-of-frame rearrangements, and checked the results against IGoR. Hypergeometric tests were used in a later analysis to score TCR-TCR, TCR-HLA and TCR-CMV co-occurrence, with a repertoire-size bias correction applied to the TCR pairs. To estimate false discovery rates, a later analysis permuted the HLA or CMV assignments 20 times. In a later analysis, co-occurring TCRs were grouped with DBSCAN, and TCRdist sequence similarity was added when clustering was performed within HLA-allele-positive subsets. For co-occurrence clustering, repertoires with fewer than 30,000 or more than 120,000 public chains were excluded, along with roughly 5 repertoires with anomalous nucleotide sharing. Drawn from immuneACCESS, this table holds only the in-frame rearrangements with V and J called that TCRdb kept. Clones are partly lost; checked studies trace under half to an unresolved V gene and leave the rest unexplained. That table furnishes V, J and clone size, whereas the DNA furnished D and trimming. The sample table shows about 200,000 clones, and 77% are seen once. Together, the top ten hold approximately 2.1% of the sample.

This sample was taken from a study of cytomegalovirus exposure and HLA in healthy donors (dated 2017 in TCRdb). At the level of the whole study: An earlier analysis of around 600 of the donors reported approximately 300 Gb of sequence data and 117 million unique TCR beta sequences from 190 million or so T cells. The T cell repertoires of under 750 subjects were profiled by immunosequencing and related to cytomegalovirus serostatus. The study aimed to test whether cataloging public T cell receptors could reveal signatures of past pathogen exposure. The study combined high-throughput TCR immunosequencing, statistical association of individual TCRs with disease status, and machine learning to predict cytomegalovirus infection status. The number of donors typed differed by locus, with roughly 620-630 for A, B, C, DRB1 and DQB1, roughly 520 for DQA1, some 570 for DPA1, and roughly 450 for DPB1. In a later analysis, previously published TCR beta repertoires from fewer than 750 donors were re-analyzed and high-resolution HLA genotyping was added so that TCR occurrence patterns could be studied. An early release that covered around 590 HLA-typed donors contained around 300 gigabases of sequencing data and 65 million to 100 million unique TCR sequences. A later genetic analysis used genome-wide SNP genotypes for about three fifths of the roughly 700 donors, treating that subset as a discovery cohort. In an earlier analysis of roughly 540 of the donors, high-throughput TCR beta sequencing was used to judge whether each TCR beta V gene segment behaved as functional or pseudogenic. Of the roughly 390 genotyped donors, around 81% fell in the genetic ancestry cluster associated with self-reported Caucasian donors. Every repertoire in the discovery cohort had been generated on one and the same sequencing platform. Several DR-DQ haplotypes were handled as single units for association and clustering because linkage in the cohort was strong. Among 300 to 500 genotyped donors of the cohort, an average of around 240,000 unique TCR beta nucleotide sequences was sequenced per donor, of which roughly 17% were non-productive. Donor age, sex, ethnicity and CMV serostatus were compiled alongside the repertoire data. HLA typing covered class I and class II loci at four-digit resolution. The later analysis used no new phenotypic data to find candidate immune exposures, relying instead on TCR beta sequences and their occurrence across donors. Besides the first cohort of hundreds of subjects, a separate validation cohort made up of 120 different subjects was used. Study-level results and caveats: Across donors, most TCR sequences were observed very rarely, whereas some public TCRs were present in many individuals. Presence/absence analyses assumed roughly uniform sequencing depth across donors, an assumption that may not hold. Because counts were too low, approximately 18 rarely observed V segments, including chromosome 9 orphons, were excluded from the earlier analysis of a few hundred of the donors. A few of the identified cytomegalovirus-associated TCR beta chains were confirmed in vitro to be specific for cytomegalovirus antigens. In both the original and validation cohorts, the classifier was reported to diagnose cytomegalovirus status with high specificity and sensitivity. Linkage disequilibrium might explain the correlated functional status among segregating V segments, but an unknown experimental factor could not be ruled out. A later analysis found that most CMV-associated TCR beta chains appeared HLA-restricted, with HLA associations seemingly driven largely by CMV exposure. A further reported finding was that TCR beta sequences accurately predicted the HLA-A and HLA-B alleles for most subjects in the first cohort. Strong co-occurrence of HLA alleles, especially DR and DQ, made assigning TCR associations to individual alleles difficult. According to a later analysis, parvovirus B19, influenza, CMV and Epstein-Barr virus appeared linked to several top co-occurrence clusters. The sequencing pipeline was judged likely to have produced a cluster of highly shared sequence variants as a technical artifact. HLA typing was unavailable for some donors at each locus, so association tests used only the typed subset. A later genetic analysis associated a missense DCLRE1C variant with V-gene and J-gene trimming of TCR beta chains, and an independent cohort replicated the association. In a later genetic analysis, fewer N-insertions in productive TCRs were reported among donors in an Asian-associated ancestry cluster than the approximately 670-donor mean. The authors suggested that the approach could potentially be extended to other disease states and immunological phenotypes. An earlier analysis of some 560 of the donors showed that most TCR beta V segments appeared in productive rearrangements either about 87% or about 30% of the time, which broadly matched IMGT annotations. In a later analysis, HLA-associated TCR beta chains were found to be more clonally expanded and to have lower generation probabilities than equally common non-associated chains. In a later analysis, the rate of TCR association differed among HLA loci, with DRB1 alleles having the most associated TCRs and HLA-C alleles having the fewest. The cohort was sequenced for TCR beta chains only, and without alpha or paired-chain data the features that could be detected were limited. At a false discovery rate of 0.05, a later analysis linked around 15,000 TCR beta sequences to specific HLA alleles. Immune exposure information for the cohort was limited to CMV serostatus. A total of 150 to 200 TCR beta chains were listed by the study as associated with cytomegalovirus. Some IMGT-functional V segments, including TRBV6-2 and TRBV6-3, could not be distinguished by the 87-base-pair reads and were therefore excluded.

Including cysteine and phenylalanine, the CDR3 has 13 amino acids. The read is trimmed to its CDR3 DNA, 39 bases read in frame from base 1. The trim is 4 bases for V and 2 bases for J, with a gap of 9 bases between the germline ends. Sequences MNHNY (CDR1) and SVGAGI (CDR2) are obtained from the germline V gene (reference sequence). The cohort was made up of 500 to 800 healthy bone marrow donors. All cohort members were sampled while nominally healthy, although unrecorded immune exposures were likely present. The donor was CMV seropositive and was included in the group of 250 to 350 seropositive cohort members. A peripheral blood sample was provided by each donor, and peripheral blood mononuclear cells were used for TCR beta sequencing. The Qiagen DNeasy Blood Extraction Kit was used to extract genomic DNA from the blood cell samples.

The clonotype was recovered from a woman between 25 and 40 years old in good health and CMV-seropositive. The receptor chain draws on TRBV6-6 and TRBJ2-7, with TRBD1 tentatively as D gene (6 bases match). Sequenced input: PBMCs. The bases are TGTGCCAGCAGTTTTCAGGGGCCCTACGAGCAGTACTTC. Its amino acids are CASSFQGPYEQYF.